This TCR beta chain was recorded in a study of blood T cell repertoires in COVID-19. The overall study: The United States, Italy and Spain supplied acute and convalescent COVID-19 samples. PBMCs, B-cell-depleted T cells, or T cells were the source of the cDNA or gDNA that made up the material.

The V gene lost 0 bases and the J gene lost 7 bases, with 12 bases spanning the gap. The CDR3 sequence is 15 residues long. Germline lookup yields CDR1 LNHDA and CDR2 SQIVND (reference sequence). Under the authors' procedure: Amplified reference gene primers provided the basis for estimating nucleated cell counts. TCRdb's table, derived via immunoSEQ multiplex PCR, lists solely in-frame clones and lacks some. The DNA was the basis for D and trimming; V, J and clone size are from that table. The table has about 120,000 clones, roughly 76% seen once. The V call is TRBV19, the J call TRBJ1-4; a weak D match, TRBD1 (5 bases). The receptor was derived from a human donor in a cohort sampled during active COVID-19. Specimen: peripheral blood. The CDR3 is CASSIDAGVTEKLFF. CDR3 coding DNA: TGTGCCAGTAGTATAGATGCGGGGGTAACTGAAAAACTGTTTTTT. The full variable domain, in which reference TRBV19 and TRBJ1-4 provide the parts outside the CDR3, is DGGITQSPKYLFRKEGQNVTLSCEQNLNHDAMYWYRQDPGQGLRLIYYSQIVNDFQKGDIAEGYSVSREKKESFPLTVTSAQKNPTAFYLCASSIDAGVTEKLFFGSGTQLSVL.